These 30 T cell receptor beta chains originate from one sample sequenced in a study of siplizumab effects on memory and regulatory T cells. The assay was immunoSEQ multiplex PCR, and TCRdb's table has in-frame clones only and misses some. The table has 100,000 or so clones, about 94% seen once. The sample consisted of non-Treg CD4+ T cells sorted from blood. The receptors were gathered from a human donor in good health.

The chain links TRBV30 to TRBJ2-1, with 7 bases identical to TRBD1. Germline-derived CDR1 and CDR2 are GTSNPN and SVGIG (reference sequence). After removal of 4 bases from V and 4 bases from J, the junction contained 7 bases not matched to a gene. The CDR3 is made up of 14 amino acids. For the CDR3, the DNA is TGTGCCTGGACTCCGGGACAGACTTACAATGAGCAGTTCTTC. It translates to CAWTPGQTYNEQFF.

The chain has TRBV7-8 and TRBJ2-2, with TRBD1 identical over 8 bases. CDR3 length: 17 amino acids. J gave up 1 base and V 4 bases, and 8 bases lay outside the gene matches. Germline V lookup: CDR1 SGHVS, CDR2 FQNEAQ. The CDR3 DNA follows: TGTGCCAGCAGCTGGACGGCCGGGACAGGGAACACCGGGGAGCTGTTTTTT. Translated: CASSWTAGTGNTGELFF. Full variable domain (outside the CDR3, taken from reference TRBV7-8 and TRBJ2-2): GAGVSQSPRYKVAKRGQDVALRCDPISGHVSLFWYQQALGQGPEFLTYFQNEAQLDKSGLPSDRFFAERPEGSVSTLKIQRTQQEDSAVYLCASSWTAGTGNTGELFFGEGSRLTVL.

The chain recombines TRBV27 with TRBJ2-7; TRBD1 matches at 7 bases. Germline lookup yields CDR1 MNHEY and CDR2 SMNVEV (reference sequence). Unmatched junction bases numbered 10, after V lost 5 bases and J lost 6 bases. The CDR3 is 14 amino acids. CDR3 protein: CASSPPAYRGEQYF. The CDR3 DNA is TGTGCCAGCAGTCCTCCAGCCTACAGGGGCGAGCAGTACTTC.

The chain is built from TRBV5-6 and TRBJ1-1; D is possibly TRBD1 (5 bases). V was clipped by 0 bases and J by 2 bases, with 11 bases between them. CDR1 is SGHDT, CDR2 YYEEEE, per germline. This CDR3 region has 15 residues. DNA for the CDR3: TGTGCCAGCAGCTTGGTTAACAGGCCAAACACTGAAGCTTTCTTT. This codes for CASSLVNRPNTEAFF.

This chain joins TRBV30 and TRBJ1-5; D call uncertain. Between the trimmed V and J ends, which lost 0 bases and 2 bases, there was a span of 11 bases. The CDR3 runs 15 residues. Germline values: CDR1 GTSNPN, CDR2 SVGIG (reference sequence). CDR3 DNA: TGTGCCTGGAGTGTACAACGGGGAGGCAATCAGCCCCAGCATTTT. It encodes CAWSVQRGGNQPQHF.

The genes are TRBV5-1 and TRBJ1-1, with a tentative D call TRBD1 (5 bases). The CDR3 is made up of 13 amino acids. V was clipped by 4 bases and J by 5 bases, with 12 bases between them. CDR1 SGHRS and CDR2 YFSETQ come from the germline V gene. The CDR3 region has the DNA TGCGCCAGCAGCCTAACCAGGGAAACTGAAGCTTTCTTT. It yields the protein CASSLTRETEAFF.

The chain couples TRBV7-3 to TRBJ1-1; D is unresolved. CDR1 and CDR2 from the germline V gene are SGHTA and FQGTGA. The CDR3 runs 12 residues. The V end lost 2 bases, the J end lost 3 bases, and 4 bases lay between the germline ends. DNA of the CDR3: TGTGCCAGCAGCTTAGAGTACACTGAAGCTTTCTTT. It specifies CASSLEYTEAFF.

The genes are TRBV9 and TRBJ2-3; 11 bases agree with TRBD2. CDR1 and CDR2 from the germline V gene are SGDLS and YYNGEE. The CDR3 runs to 17 residues. The V and J ends lost 0 bases and 3 bases, in that order; junction bases with no gene match: 6. As DNA, the CDR3 is TGTGCCAGCAGCGTAGCGCAGACTAGCGGGAATACAGATACGCAGTATTTT. Protein sequence: CASSVAQTSGNTDTQYF.

The chain recombines TRBV28 with TRBJ2-7, with 7 bases that match TRBD2. Looked up from germline, CDR1 is MDHEN and CDR2 is SYDVKM. The CDR3 length is 13 residues. V shed 6 bases and J 6 bases; nucleotides not matched to a gene: 8. CDR3 sequence (DNA): TGTGCCAGCAGAACGACTAGCTCCCGCGAGCAGTACTTC. Translating it yields CASRTTSSREQYF. The full variable domain, in which reference TRBV28 and TRBJ2-7 provide the parts outside the CDR3, is DVKVTQSSRYLVKRTGEKVFLECVQDMDHENMFWYRQDPGLGLRLIYFSYDVKMKEKGDIPEGYSVSREKKERFSLILESASTNQTSMYLCASRTTSSREQYFGPGTRLTVT.

The genes are TRBV13 and TRBJ1-1; TRBD1 might be the D (5 bases). This CDR3 region has 12 residues. V was cut by 3 bases and J by 5 bases, with 7 bases left in between. The V gene's germline CDR1 is PRHDT and CDR2 FYEKMQ (reference sequence). The CDR3 DNA is TGTGCCAGCAGCTTCGAGGGGACTGAAGCTTTCTTT. Translated, it gives CASSFEGTEAFF.

The V and J genes are TRBV14 and TRBJ2-1; 7 bases agree with TRBD1. V was clipped by 2 bases and J by 5 bases; unmatched bases: 6. The CDR3 extends over 15 amino acids. Looked up from germline, CDR1 is SGHDN and CDR2 is FVKESK. The CDR3 here is CASSQPGQLHNEQFF. As DNA, the CDR3 is TGTGCCAGCAGCCAACCGGGACAGCTCCACAATGAGCAGTTCTTC.

The gene calls are TRBV27 and TRBJ2-1, with D perhaps matching TRBD1 (6 bases). Germline CDR1 is MNHEY and CDR2 is SMNVEV (reference sequence). CDR3 length: 15 amino acids. V lost 5 bases and J lost 7, with 18 bases in between. CDR3 coding DNA: TGTGCCAGCAGTCGACAGGTAAGACAGTATAATGAGCAGTTCTTC. Residues: CASSRQVRQYNEQFF.

This sequence joins TRBV7-9 and TRBJ2-1, with D perhaps TRBD1 or TRBD2 (5 bases each). Germline V CDR1 and CDR2: SEHNR, FQNEAQ (reference sequence). V was clipped by 1 base and J by 7 bases, with 14 bases between them. This CDR3 spans 15 amino acids. The CDR3 DNA reads TGTGCCAGCAGCTTAGGTCTAACTAGGGGAAATGAGCAGTTCTTC. This encodes CASSLGLTRGNEQFF.

This chain joins TRBV11-2 and TRBJ2-7; no firm D call. CDR1 SGHAT and CDR2 FQNNGV come from the germline V gene. This CDR3 is built from 12 residues. V lost 1 base and J 3 bases, leaving 4 bases between the germline ends. The CDR3 region has the DNA TGTGCCAGCAGCTTAGCAGGCTACGAGCAGTACTTC. As protein: CASSLAGYEQYF.

The chain is built from TRBV7-2 and TRBJ2-7; no firm D call. Germline lookup yields CDR1 SGHTA and CDR2 FQGNSA. The CDR3 covers 13 residues. Trimming pared 2 bases from V and 4 bases from J, leaving 9 bases between. This CDR3 reads CASSLRALYEQYF. The CDR3 DNA reads as TGTGCCAGCAGCTTAAGGGCGCTATACGAGCAGTACTTC.

V usage is TRBV28 and J usage is TRBJ2-7; no clear D gene. The length of the CDR3 is 11 residues. Per the germline V gene, CDR1 is MDHEN and CDR2 is SYDVKM. The V gene lost 8 bases and the J gene lost 5 bases, with 10 bases spanning the gap. The CDR3 sequence: CASGSGNEQYF. DNA for the CDR3: TGTGCCAGCGGAAGTGGGAACGAGCAGTACTTC.

The gene calls are TRBV4-2 and TRBJ2-2; D unresolved. This CDR3 spans 15 amino acids. Trimming removed 1 base from V and 1 base from J, with 7 bases in between. The germline CDR1 and CDR2 sequences are LGHNA and YNFKEQ. CDR3 bases: TGTGCCAGCAGCCAAGTCAGTTTGAACACCGGGGAGCTGTTTTTT. The encoded protein is CASSQVSLNTGELFF.

CDR3 in DNA: TGTGCCAGCAGTACCCGGACAGGAGCCGAGCAGTACTTC. It yields the protein CASSTRTGAEQYF. The chain employs TRBV6-1 and TRBJ2-7, with 7 positions matching TRBD1. The trim removed 5 bases at V and 6 bases at J, leaving 7 bases unmatched. The CDR3 has 13 amino acids. Germline CDR1 and CDR2: MNHNS and SASEGT.

The chain carries TRBV7-6 and TRBJ2-1, with D perhaps TRBD2 (6 bases). The CDR3 runs to 18 residues. Germline V gives CDR1 SGHVS, CDR2 FNYEAQ. V shed 1 base and J shed 10 bases, with 26 bases lying between them. This CDR3 is CASSLGGKGRRQYEEQFF. The CDR3 DNA is TGTGCCAGCAGCTTAGGGGGTAAAGGGAGGCGCCAATACGAAGAGCAGTTCTTC. Complete variable domain (other parts from reference TRBV7-6 and TRBJ2-1): GAGVSQSPRYKVTKRGQDVALRCDPISGHVSLYWYRQALGQGPEFLTYFNYEAQQDKSGLPNDRFSAERPEGSISTLTIQRTEQRDSAMYRCASSLGGKGRRQYEEQFFGPGTRLTVL.

V usage is TRBV28 and J usage is TRBJ1-3; D is unresolved. Germline V gene sequence: CDR1 MDHEN, CDR2 SYDVKM. This CDR3 is 16 amino acids long. V was trimmed by 7 bases and J by 4 bases, leaving 20 bases between them. CDR3 sequence reads: CASTPRAPTWGNTIYF. The CDR3 DNA sequence: TGTGCCAGCACCCCGAGGGCACCCACGTGGGGAAACACCATATATTTT.

V usage is TRBV7-9 and J usage is TRBJ2-1; TRBD2 matches 10 bases. Trimming cost V 5 bases and J 4 bases; bases outside gene matches: 8. This CDR3 is 16 amino acids long. The germline gives CDR1 SEHNR, CDR2 FQNEAQ (reference sequence). This chain's CDR3 is CASSLLGAGGYNEQFF. The CDR3 DNA reads as TGTGCCAGCAGCCTACTAGGAGCGGGAGGGTACAATGAGCAGTTCTTC.

The rearrangement joins TRBV11-2 to TRBJ2-3; a weak D match, TRBD1 (5 bases). The CDR3 runs 14 residues. Germline CDR1 is SGHAT and CDR2 is FQNNGV. V dropped 3 bases and J dropped 0 bases, with 7 bases sitting between them. CDR3 sequence: CASSFRQSTDTQYF. CDR3 sequence (DNA): TGTGCCAGCAGCTTTAGACAGAGCACAGATACGCAGTATTTT.

J is TRBJ2-1 and V is TRBV15; TRBD2 matches 13 bases. There are 16 residues in the CDR3. The ends lost 7 bases at V and 7 bases at J; junction bases unmatched: 10. CDR1 is LNHNV and CDR2 is YYDKDF in the germline V gene (reference sequence). CDR3 loop: CATKPWTSGSENEQFF. The CDR3 region has the DNA TGTGCCACCAAACCTTGGACTAGCGGGAGTGAAAATGAGCAGTTCTTC.

The chain has TRBV7-3 and TRBJ2-3; 7 nucleotides match TRBD2. The V and J ends lost 1 base and 4 bases, in that order; junction bases with no gene match: 8. The CDR3 has 16 residues. Germline V gives CDR1 SGHTA, CDR2 FQGTGA. CDR3: CASSLNGGSIPDTQYF. CDR3 sequence (DNA): TGTGCCAGCAGCTTAAACGGCGGGAGCATCCCAGATACGCAGTATTTT. The full variable domain, rest sourced from reference TRBV7-3 and TRBJ2-3, is GAGVSQTPSNKVTEKGKYVELRCDPISGHTALYWYRQSLGQGPEFLIYFQGTGAADDSGLPNDRFFAVRPEGSVSTLKIQRTERGDSAVYLCASSLNGGSIPDTQYFGPGTRLTVL.

The V call is TRBV30, the J call TRBJ1-2; tentative D call: TRBD1 (5 bases). The V gene's germline CDR1 is GTSNPN and CDR2 SVGIG (reference sequence). The V gene lost 4 bases and the J gene lost 9 bases, with 21 bases spanning the gap. CDR3 length: 14 amino acids. The CDR3 DNA sequence: TGTGCCTGGAAGAGAGGCCCCGGGGGACGGAGCTACACCTTC. Its translation: CAWKRGPGGRSYTF.

J is TRBJ2-5 and V is TRBV19; perhaps TRBD1 as D (6 bases). Germline V lookup: CDR1 LNHDA, CDR2 SQIVND (reference sequence). The CDR3 is 16 residues long. Deletions cut 5 bases from V and 5 bases from J, with 21 bases between. The CDR3 is CASSSQGGLLGETQYF. The CDR3 DNA reads TGTGCCAGTAGTTCACAGGGCGGGTTACTTGGGGAGACCCAGTACTTC.

The V gene is TRBV5-1, the J gene TRBJ2-3; 10 positions match TRBD2. With 3 bases clipped from V and 4 bases from J, the junction kept 5 bases outside the gene matches. The germline V gene has CDR1 SGHRS and CDR2 YFSETQ. CDR3 size: 15 residues. In DNA, the CDR3 is TGCGCCAGCAGCTCAGGACTAGCGGAGGCAGATACGCAGTATTTT. Its translation: CASSSGLAEADTQYF.

V is TRBV27 and J is TRBJ2-5; D ambiguous. The CDR3 loop spans 11 amino acids. Germline V CDR1 and CDR2: MNHEY, SMNVEV (reference sequence). V gave up 6 bases and J gave up 4 bases, with 6 bases separating them. CDR3 coding DNA: TGTGCCAGCAGCTGGGGAGAGACCCAGTACTTC. It codes for CASSWGETQYF.

The rearrangement uses TRBV20-1 and TRBJ1-1, with D unresolved. Germline CDR1 and CDR2: DFQATT and SNEGSKA (reference sequence). The germline V and J ends were trimmed by 2 bases and 8 bases, with 9 bases remaining between them. The CDR3 sequence is 11 residues long. The CDR3 DNA reads as TGCAGTGCTAGAACGCGGGCGGAAGCTTTCTTT. This codes for CSARTRAEAFF.

The chain carries TRBV12-5 and TRBJ2-1; D is uncertain. The CDR3 spans 13 residues. Trimming stripped 1 base from V and 4 bases from J, with 5 bases between. CDR1 LGHNT and CDR2 FRNRAP come from the germline V gene. CDR3 residues: CASGLGGYNEQFF. The CDR3 coding sequence is TGTGCTAGTGGTTTGGGTGGGTACAATGAGCAGTTCTTC.